The clone carrying this T cell receptor (beta chain) showed up just a few times. Its antigen remains unknown. The sample belongs to a study of PD-L1 blockade in urothelial cancer. Time point noted: pretreatment peripheral blood. CDR3 length: 14 residues. V was trimmed by 4 bases and J by 4 bases, leaving 14 bases between them. Germline assignment: CDR1 SGHRS and CDR2 YFSETQ. Study-wide results and caveats: For durable-benefit patients, tumor-associated blood clones expanded more at 3 weeks. In blood sampled pretreatment, TCR clonality below the median predicted better survival.

Generated by immunoSEQ multiplex PCR, the TCRdb table keeps only in-frame clones and is missing some. Seen here are roughly 39,000 clones, approximately 93% observed once, and the top ten hold over 9%. This chain uses TRBV5-1 with TRBJ1-2; tentative D call: TRBD1 (5 bases). The TCR originated in an older woman with urothelial cancer. This material consisted of PBMCs, taken around atezolizumab (anti-PD-L1) treatment. CDR3 amino acids: CASSVETASYGYTF. DNA for the CDR3: TGCGCCAGCAGCGTGGAGACAGCCTCCTATGGCTACACCTTC.